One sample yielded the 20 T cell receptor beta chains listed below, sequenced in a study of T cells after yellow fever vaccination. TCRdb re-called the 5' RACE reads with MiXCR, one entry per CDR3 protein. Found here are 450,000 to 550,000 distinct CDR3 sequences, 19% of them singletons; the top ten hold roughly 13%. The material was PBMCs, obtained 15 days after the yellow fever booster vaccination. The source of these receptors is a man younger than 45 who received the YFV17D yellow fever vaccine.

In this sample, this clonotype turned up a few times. CDR3 amino acids: CAISESADHYEQYF. The CDR3 DNA follows: TGTGCCATCAGTGAGTCGGCGGATCACTACGAGCAGTACTTC. This rearrangement joins TRBV10-3 to TRBJ2-7; D remains ambiguous. Trimming stripped 0 bases from V and 3 bases from J, with 9 bases between. CDR3 length equals 14 residues. From germline, CDR1 is ENHRY and CDR2 SYGVKD.

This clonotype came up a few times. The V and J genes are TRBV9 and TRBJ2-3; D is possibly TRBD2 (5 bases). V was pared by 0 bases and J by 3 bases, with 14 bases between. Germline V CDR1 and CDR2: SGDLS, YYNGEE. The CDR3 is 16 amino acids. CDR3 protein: CASSVGERRFTDTQYF. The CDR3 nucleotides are TGTGCCAGCAGCGTAGGGGAGCGGAGATTTACAGATACGCAGTATTTT. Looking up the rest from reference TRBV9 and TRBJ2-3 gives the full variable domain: DSGVTQTPKHLITATGQRVTLRCSPRSGDLSVYWYQQSLDQGLQFLIQYYNGEERAKGNILERFSAQQFPDLHSELNLSSLELGDSALYFCASSVGERRFTDTQYFGPGTRLTVL.

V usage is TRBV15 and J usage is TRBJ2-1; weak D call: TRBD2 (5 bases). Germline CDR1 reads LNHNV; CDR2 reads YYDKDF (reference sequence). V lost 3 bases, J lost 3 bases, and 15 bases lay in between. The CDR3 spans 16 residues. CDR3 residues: CATSSTTRQYYNEQFF. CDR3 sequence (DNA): TGTGCCACCAGCAGTACTACTAGACAATACTACAATGAGCAGTTCTTC.

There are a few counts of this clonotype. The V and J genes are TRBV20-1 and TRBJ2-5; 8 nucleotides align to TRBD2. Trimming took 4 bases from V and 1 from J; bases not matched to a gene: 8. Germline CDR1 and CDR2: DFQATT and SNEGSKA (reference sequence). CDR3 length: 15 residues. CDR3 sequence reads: CSATKAGDVQETQYF. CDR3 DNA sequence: TGCAGTGCTACCAAAGCGGGGGATGTCCAAGAGACCCAGTACTTC.

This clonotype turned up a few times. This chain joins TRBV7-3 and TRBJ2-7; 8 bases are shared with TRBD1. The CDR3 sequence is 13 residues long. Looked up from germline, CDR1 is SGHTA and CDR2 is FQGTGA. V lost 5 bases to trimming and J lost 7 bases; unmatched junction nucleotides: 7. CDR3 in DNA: TGTGCCAGCAGCCCGTGGACAGGGCTGGAGCAGTACTTC. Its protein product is CASSPWTGLEQYF.

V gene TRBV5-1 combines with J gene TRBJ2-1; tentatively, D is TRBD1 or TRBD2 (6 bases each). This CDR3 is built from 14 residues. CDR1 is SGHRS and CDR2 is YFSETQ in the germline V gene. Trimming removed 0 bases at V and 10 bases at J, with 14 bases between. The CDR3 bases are TGCGCCAGCAGCTTGGATTCGGGGGCGAGCGAGCAGTTCTTC. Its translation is CASSLDSGASEQFF.

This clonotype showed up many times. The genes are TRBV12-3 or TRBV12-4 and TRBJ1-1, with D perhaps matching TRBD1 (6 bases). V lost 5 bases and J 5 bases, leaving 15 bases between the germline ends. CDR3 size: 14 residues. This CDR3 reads CASSTVGGRTEAFF. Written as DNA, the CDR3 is TGTGCCAGCAGTACCGTTGGGGGGCGGACTGAAGCTTTCTTT.

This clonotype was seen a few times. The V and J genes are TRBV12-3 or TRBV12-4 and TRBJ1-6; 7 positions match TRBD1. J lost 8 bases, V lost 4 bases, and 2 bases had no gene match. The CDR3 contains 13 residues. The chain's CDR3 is CASSSTGDSPLHF. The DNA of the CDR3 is TGTGCCAGCAGTTCTACAGGGGATTCACCCCTCCACTTT.

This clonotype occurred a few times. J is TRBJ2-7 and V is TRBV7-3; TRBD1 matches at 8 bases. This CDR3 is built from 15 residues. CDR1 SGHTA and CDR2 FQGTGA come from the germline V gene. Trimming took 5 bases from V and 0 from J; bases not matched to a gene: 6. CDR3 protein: CASSPSGQVSYEQYF. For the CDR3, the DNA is TGTGCCAGCAGCCCCTCGGGACAGGTCTCCTACGAGCAGTACTTC.

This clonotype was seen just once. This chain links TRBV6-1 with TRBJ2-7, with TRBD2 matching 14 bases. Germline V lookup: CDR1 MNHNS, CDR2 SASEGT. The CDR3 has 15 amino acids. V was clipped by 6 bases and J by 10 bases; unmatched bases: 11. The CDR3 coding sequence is TGTGCCAGCAGCCGTGGGACTAGCGGGAGACCTAACCAGTACTTC. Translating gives CASSRGTSGRPNQYF.

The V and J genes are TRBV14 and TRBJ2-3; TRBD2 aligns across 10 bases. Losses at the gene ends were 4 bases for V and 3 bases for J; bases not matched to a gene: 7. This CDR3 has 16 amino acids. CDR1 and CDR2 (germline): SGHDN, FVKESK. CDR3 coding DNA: TGTGCCAGCAGCCGTACTAGCGGGATATGGACAGATACGCAGTATTTT. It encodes CASSRTSGIWTDTQYF. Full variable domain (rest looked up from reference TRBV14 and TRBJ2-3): EAGVTQFPSHSVIEKGQTVTLRCDPISGHDNLYWYRRVMGKEIKFLLHFVKESKQDESGMPNNRFLAERTGGTYSTLKVQPAELEDSGVYFCASSRTSGIWTDTQYFGPGTRLTVL.

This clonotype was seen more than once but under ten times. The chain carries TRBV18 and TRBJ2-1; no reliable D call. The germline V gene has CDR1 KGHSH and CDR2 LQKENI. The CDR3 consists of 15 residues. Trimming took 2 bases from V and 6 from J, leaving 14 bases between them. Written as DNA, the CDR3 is TGTGCCAGCTCACCAGGGGTCGATGTTGGCAATGAGCAGTTCTTC. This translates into CASSPGVDVGNEQFF.

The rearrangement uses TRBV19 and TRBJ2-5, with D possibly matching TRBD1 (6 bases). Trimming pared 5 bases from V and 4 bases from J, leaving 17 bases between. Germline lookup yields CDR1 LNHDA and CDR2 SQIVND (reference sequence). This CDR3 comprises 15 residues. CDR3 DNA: TGTGCCAGTAGTCTTTGGGGGAAAGGGGGAGAGACCCAGTACTTC. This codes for CASSLWGKGGETQYF.

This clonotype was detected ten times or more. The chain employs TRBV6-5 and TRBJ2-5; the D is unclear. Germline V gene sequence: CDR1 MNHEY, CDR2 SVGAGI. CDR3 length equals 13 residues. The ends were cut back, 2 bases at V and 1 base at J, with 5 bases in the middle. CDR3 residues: CASSYDGQETQYF. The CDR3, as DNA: TGTGCCAGCAGTTACGACGGCCAAGAGACCCAGTACTTC.

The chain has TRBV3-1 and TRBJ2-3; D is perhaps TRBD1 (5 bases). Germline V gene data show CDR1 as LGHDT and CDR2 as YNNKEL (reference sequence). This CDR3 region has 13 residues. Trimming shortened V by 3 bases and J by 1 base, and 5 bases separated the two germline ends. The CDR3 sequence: CASSHRGTDTQYF. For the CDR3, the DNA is TGTGCCAGCAGCCACAGGGGCACAGATACGCAGTATTTT.

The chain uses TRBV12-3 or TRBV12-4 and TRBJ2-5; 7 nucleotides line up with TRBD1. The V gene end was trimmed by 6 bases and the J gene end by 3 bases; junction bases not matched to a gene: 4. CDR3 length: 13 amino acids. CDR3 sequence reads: CASRGQMEETQYF. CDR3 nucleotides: TGTGCCAGCAGGGGACAGATGGAAGAGACCCAGTACTTC.

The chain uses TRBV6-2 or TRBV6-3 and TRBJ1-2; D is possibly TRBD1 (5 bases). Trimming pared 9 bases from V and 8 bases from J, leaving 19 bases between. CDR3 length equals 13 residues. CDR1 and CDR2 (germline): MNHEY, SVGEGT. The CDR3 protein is CASIPHGANGYTF. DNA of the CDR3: TGTGCCAGTATTCCGCACGGGGCCAACGGCTACACCTTC.

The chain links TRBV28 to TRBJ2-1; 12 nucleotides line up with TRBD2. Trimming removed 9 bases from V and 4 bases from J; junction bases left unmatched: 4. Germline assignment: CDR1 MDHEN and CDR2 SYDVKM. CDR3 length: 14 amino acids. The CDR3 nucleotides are TGTGCCAGTGTGACTAGCGGGAGTTACAATGAGCAGTTCTTC. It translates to CASVTSGSYNEQFF.

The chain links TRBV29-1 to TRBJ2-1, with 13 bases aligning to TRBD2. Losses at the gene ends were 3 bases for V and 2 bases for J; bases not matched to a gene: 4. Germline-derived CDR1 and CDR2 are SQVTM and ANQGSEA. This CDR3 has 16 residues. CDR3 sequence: CSVERGTSGTYNEQFF. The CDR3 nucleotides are TGCAGCGTTGAGCGGGGGACTAGCGGGACCTACAATGAGCAGTTCTTC.

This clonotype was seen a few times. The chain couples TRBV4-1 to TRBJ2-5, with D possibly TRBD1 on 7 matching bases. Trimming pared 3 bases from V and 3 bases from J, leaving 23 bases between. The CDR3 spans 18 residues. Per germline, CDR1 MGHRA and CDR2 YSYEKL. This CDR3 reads CASSQATQGMVAEETQYF. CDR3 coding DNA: TGCGCCAGCAGCCAGGCCACACAGGGGATGGTAGCGGAAGAGACCCAGTACTTC.